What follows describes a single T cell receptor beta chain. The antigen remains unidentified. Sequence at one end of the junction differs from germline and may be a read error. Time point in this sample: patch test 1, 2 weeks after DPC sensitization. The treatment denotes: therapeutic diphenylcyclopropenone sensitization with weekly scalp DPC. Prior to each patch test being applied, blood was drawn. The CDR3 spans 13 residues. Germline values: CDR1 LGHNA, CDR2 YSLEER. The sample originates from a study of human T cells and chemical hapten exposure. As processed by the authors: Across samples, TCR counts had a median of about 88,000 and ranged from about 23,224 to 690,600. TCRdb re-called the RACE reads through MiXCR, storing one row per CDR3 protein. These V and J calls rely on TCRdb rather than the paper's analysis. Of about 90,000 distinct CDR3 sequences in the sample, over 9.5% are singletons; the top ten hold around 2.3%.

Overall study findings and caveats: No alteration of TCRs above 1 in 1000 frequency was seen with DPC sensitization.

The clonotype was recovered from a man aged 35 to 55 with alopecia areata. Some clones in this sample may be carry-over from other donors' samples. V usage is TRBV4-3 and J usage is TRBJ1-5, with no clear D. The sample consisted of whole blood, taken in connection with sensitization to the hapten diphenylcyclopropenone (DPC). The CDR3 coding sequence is TGCGCAAGAAGAAAAGAGTCGAATCAGCCCAAGCATTTT. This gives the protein CARRKESNQPKHF.